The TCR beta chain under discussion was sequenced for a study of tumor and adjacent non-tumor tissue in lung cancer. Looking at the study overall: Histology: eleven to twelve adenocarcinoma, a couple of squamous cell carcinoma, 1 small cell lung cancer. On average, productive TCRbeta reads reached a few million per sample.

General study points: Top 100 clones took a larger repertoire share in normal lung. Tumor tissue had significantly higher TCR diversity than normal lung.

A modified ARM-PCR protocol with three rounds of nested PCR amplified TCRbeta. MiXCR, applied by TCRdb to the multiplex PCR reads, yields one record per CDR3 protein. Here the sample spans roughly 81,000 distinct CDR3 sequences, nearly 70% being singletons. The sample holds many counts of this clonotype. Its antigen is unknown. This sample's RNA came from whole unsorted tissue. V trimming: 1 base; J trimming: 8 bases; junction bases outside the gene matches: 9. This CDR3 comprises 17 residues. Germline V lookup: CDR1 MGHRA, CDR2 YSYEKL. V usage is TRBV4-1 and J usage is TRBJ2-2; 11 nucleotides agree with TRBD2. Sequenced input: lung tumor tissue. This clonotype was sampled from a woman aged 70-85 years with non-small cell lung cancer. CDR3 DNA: TGCGCCAGCAGCCAAGCGGTGACTAGCGGGATCTCGGGGGAGCTGTTTTTT. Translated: CASSQAVTSGISGELFF.